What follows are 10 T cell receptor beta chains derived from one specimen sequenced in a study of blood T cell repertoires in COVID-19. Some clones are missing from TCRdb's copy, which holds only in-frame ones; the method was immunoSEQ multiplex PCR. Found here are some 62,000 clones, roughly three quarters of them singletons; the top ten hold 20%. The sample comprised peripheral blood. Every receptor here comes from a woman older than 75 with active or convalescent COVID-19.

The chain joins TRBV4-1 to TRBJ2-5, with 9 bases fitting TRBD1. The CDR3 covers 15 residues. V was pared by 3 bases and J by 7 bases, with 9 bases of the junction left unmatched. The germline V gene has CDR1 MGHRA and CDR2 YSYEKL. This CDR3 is CASSQIQGAGGTQYF. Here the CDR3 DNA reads TGCGCCAGCAGCCAGATACAGGGGGCGGGCGGGACCCAGTACTTC.

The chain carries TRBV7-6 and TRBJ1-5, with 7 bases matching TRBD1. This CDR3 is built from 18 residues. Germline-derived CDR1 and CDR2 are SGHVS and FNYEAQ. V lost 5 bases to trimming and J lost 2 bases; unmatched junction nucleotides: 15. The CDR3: CASSAITRGPGGNQPQHF. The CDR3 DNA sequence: TGTGCCAGCAGCGCGATTACAAGGGGGCCAGGGGGCAATCAGCCCCAGCATTTT.

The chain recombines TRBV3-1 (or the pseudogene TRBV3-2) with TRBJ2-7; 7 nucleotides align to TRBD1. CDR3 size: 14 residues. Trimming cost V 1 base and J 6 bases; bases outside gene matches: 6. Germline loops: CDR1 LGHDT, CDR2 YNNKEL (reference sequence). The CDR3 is CASSQGLGTAEQYF. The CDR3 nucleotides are TGTGCCAGCAGCCAAGGTCTCGGGACAGCCGAGCAGTACTTC.

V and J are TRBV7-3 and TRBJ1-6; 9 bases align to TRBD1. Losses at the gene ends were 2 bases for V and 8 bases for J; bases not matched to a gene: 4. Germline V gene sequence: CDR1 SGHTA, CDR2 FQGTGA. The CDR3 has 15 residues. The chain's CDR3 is CASSLRDRADSPLHF. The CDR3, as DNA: TGTGCCAGCAGCTTACGGGACAGGGCAGATTCACCCCTCCACTTT.

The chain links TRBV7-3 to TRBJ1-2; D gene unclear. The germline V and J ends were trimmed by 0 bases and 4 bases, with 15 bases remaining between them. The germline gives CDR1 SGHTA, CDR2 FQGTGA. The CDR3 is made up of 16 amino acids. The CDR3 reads CASSLTYSPVSYGYTF. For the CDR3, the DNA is TGTGCCAGCAGCTTAACATACTCTCCTGTCTCCTATGGCTACACCTTC.

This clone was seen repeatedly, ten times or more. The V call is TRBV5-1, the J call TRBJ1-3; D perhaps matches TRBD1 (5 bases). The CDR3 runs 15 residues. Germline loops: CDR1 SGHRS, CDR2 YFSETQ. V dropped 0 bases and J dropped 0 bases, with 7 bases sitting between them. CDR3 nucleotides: TGCGCCAGCAGCTTGGCCGGGGGCTCTGGAAACACCATATATTTT. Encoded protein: CASSLAGGSGNTIYF.

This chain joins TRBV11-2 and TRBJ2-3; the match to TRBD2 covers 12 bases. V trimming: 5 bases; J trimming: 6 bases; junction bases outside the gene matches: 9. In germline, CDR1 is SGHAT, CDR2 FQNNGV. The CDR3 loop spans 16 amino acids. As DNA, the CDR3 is TGTGCCAGCAGCGAACAGACTAGCGGGGGTGTGGATACGCAGTATTTT. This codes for CASSEQTSGGVDTQYF. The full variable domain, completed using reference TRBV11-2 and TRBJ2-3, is EAGVAQSPRYKIIEKRQSVAFWCNPISGHATLYWYQQILGQGPKLLIQFQNNGVVDDSQLPKDRFSAERLKGVDSTLKIQPAKLEDSAVYLCASSEQTSGGVDTQYFGPGTRLTVL.

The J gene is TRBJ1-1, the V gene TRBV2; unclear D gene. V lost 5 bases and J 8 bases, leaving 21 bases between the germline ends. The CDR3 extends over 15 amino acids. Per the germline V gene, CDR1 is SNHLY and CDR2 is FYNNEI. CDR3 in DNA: TGTGCCAGCAGTACCGAGAATCCGAAGCTTTCCGAAGCTTTCTTT. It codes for CASSTENPKLSEAFF.

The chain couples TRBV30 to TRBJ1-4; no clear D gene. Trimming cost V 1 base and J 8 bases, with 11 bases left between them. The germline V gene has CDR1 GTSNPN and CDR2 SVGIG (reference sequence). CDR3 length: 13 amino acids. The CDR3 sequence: CAWSGRAGEKLFF. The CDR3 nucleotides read TGTGCCTGGAGTGGGAGGGCTGGGGAAAAACTGTTTTTT.

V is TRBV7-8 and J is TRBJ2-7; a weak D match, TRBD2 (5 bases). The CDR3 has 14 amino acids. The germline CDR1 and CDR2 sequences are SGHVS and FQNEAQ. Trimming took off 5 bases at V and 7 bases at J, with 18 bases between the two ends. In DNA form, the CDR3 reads TGTGCCAGCAGCCCAACTTCCTTTTCGGGGGAGCAGTACTTC. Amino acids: CASSPTSFSGEQYF.